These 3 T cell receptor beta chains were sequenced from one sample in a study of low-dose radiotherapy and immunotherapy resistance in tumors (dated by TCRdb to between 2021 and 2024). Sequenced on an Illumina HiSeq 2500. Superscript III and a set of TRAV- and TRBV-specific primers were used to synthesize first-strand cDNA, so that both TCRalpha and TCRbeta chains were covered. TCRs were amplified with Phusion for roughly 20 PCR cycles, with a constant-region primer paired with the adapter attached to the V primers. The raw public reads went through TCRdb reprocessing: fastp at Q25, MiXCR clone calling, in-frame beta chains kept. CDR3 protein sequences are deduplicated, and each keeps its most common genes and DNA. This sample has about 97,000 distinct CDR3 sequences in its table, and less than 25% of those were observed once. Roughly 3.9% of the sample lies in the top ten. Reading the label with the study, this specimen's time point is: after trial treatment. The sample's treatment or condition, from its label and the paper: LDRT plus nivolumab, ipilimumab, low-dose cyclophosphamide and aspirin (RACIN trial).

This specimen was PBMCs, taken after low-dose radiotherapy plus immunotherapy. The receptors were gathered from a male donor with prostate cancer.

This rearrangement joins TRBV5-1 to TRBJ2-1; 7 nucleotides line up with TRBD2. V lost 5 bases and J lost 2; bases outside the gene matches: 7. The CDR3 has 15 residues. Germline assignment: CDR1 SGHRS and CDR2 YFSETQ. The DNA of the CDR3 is TGCGCCAGCAGGGACGGGCTAGCGGCCTACAATGAGCAGTTCTTC. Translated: CASRDGLAAYNEQFF.

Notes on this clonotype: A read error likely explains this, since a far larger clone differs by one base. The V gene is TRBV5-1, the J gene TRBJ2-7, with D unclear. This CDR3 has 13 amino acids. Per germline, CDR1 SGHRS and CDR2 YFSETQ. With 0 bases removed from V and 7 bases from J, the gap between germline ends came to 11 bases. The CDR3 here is CASSLGPANEQYF. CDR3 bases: TGCGCCAGCAGCTTGGGGCCGGCCAATGAGCAGTACTTC. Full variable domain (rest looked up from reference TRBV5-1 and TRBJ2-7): KAGVTQTPRYLIKTRGQQVTLSCSPISGHRSVSWYQQTPGQGLQFLFEYFSETQRNKGNFPGRFSGRQFSNSRSEMNVSTLELGDSALYLCASSLGPANEQYFGPGTRLTVT.

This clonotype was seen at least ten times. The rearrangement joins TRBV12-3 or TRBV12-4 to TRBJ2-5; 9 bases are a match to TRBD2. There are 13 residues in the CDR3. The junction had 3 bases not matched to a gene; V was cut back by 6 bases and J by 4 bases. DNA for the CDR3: TGTGCCAGCAGAGTAGCGGGGGCAGAGACCCAGTACTTC. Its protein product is CASRVAGAETQYF.